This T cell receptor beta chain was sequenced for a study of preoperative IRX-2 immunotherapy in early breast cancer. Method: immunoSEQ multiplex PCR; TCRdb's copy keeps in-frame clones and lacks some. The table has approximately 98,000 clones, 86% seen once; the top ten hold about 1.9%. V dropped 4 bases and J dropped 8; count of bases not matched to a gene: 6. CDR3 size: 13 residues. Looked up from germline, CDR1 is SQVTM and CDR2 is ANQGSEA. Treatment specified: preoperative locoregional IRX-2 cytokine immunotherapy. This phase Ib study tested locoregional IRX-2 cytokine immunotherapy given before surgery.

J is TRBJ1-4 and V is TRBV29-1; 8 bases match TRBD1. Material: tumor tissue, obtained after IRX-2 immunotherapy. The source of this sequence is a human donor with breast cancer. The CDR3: CSVAQGAGEKLFF. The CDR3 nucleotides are TGCAGCGTTGCGCAGGGGGCAGGGGAAAAACTGTTTTTT.